The rows below give T cell receptor beta chains drawn from one sample of a study of T cell clonotyping in hematopoietic cell transplantation. Assay used: immunoSEQ multiplex PCR; TCRdb lists only in-frame clones, some missing. The sample has under 7,000 clones, 90% to 95% seen once. This material consisted of peripheral blood mononuclear cells, taken 100 days after allogeneic stem cell transplant. The receptors stem from a female patient in her fifties who had an allogeneic stem cell transplant from an unrelated donor, so T cells may come from the graft donor. Some clones in this sample may be carry-over from other donors' samples. Each CDR3 is given with its conserved first and last residue. The D gene is left open where the match is weak. Expanded clones get a size class; other rows say once, few or many, or leave the size out.

clone_size	j_call	v_call	d_call	cdr3_aa	cdr3_nt
.	TRBJ2-7	TRBV28	.	CASSSSGTGSYEQYF	TGTGCCAGCAGTTCTTCCGGGACCGGGAGCTACGAGCAGTACTTC
.	TRBJ2-7	TRBV4-1	.	CASSQGASYEQYF	TGCGCCAGCAGCCAAGGGGCCTCCTACGAGCAGTACTTC
once	TRBJ1-5	TRBV2	.	CASSAESNQPQHF	TGTGCCAGCAGCGCCGAGAGCAATCAGCCCCAGCATTTT
.	TRBJ1-1	TRBV7-8	TRBD1	CASSPPTAQGETEAFF	TGTGCCAGCAGCCCCCCGACGGCACAGGGGGAGACTGAAGCTTTCTTT
.	TRBJ2-5	TRBV9	.	CASSSSLGLAQYF	TGTGCCAGCAGCTCTAGTTTGGGGTTGGCCCAGTACTTC
few	TRBJ1-3	TRBV20-1	.	CSAPRGNTIYF	TGCAGTGCCCCGCGGGGGAACACCATATATTTT
.	TRBJ1-4	TRBV30	TRBD1	CAWRSRQGNEKLFF	TGTGCCTGGAGGTCGAGACAGGGGAATGAAAAACTGTTTTTT
.	TRBJ1-1	TRBV6-5	.	CASSPHYRERTEAFF	TGTGCCAGCAGTCCTCACTACAGGGAACGAACTGAAGCTTTCTTT
.	TRBJ1-3	TRBV6-5	.	CASSGGTLSGNTIYF	TGTGCCAGCAGTGGAGGGACACTCTCTGGAAACACCATATATTTT
.	TRBJ1-3	TRBV6-6	.	CASRTRSGNTIYF	TGTGCCAGCAGGACACGCTCTGGAAACACCATATATTTT
.	TRBJ1-2	TRBV2	.	CASSDFAGSKDGYTF	TGTGCCAGCAGTGATTTCGCAGGGAGCAAGGATGGCTACACCTTC
.	TRBJ1-2	TRBV6-6	.	CASSYHNGASTF	TGTGCCAGCAGTTACCATAACGGGGCGAGTACCTTC
.	TRBJ2-7	TRBV10-1	.	CASRDDPSGEQYF	TGCGCCAGCCGGGACGACCCCTCGGGCGAGCAGTACTTC
.	TRBJ2-3	TRBV5-1	.	CASSLVGRGADTQYF	TGCGCCAGCAGCTTGGTCGGCAGGGGGGCAGATACGCAGTATTTT
.	TRBJ1-5	TRBV6-1	.	CASSEGLGTNQPQHF	TGTGCCAGCAGTGAAGGGCTAGGCACCAATCAGCCCCAGCATTTT
once	TRBJ1-5	TRBV6-6	.	CASSYRGLESPQHF	TGTGCCAGCAGTTACAGAGGTCTGGAGTCGCCCCAGCATTTT
few	TRBJ2-5	TRBV6-5	.	CASRPSEETQYF	TGTGCCAGCCGCCCGTCGGAGGAGACCCAGTACTTC
.	TRBJ2-7	TRBV6-6	TRBD1	CASSEGTGSSYEQYF	TGTGCCAGCAGCGAAGGGACAGGGAGTTCCTACGAGCAGTACTTC
.	TRBJ1-5	TRBV6-6	TRBD1	CASSYSGTGGDQPQHF	TGTGCCAGCAGTTACTCAGGGACAGGGGGCGATCAGCCCCAGCATTTT
.	TRBJ1-1	TRBV11-2	.	CASSLEGLNTEAFF	TGTGCCAGCAGCTTAGAGGGGTTGAACACTGAAGCTTTCTTT
once	TRBJ2-7	TRBV5-6	TRBD1	CASSSLTGGYEQYF	TGTGCCAGCAGCTCGTTGACAGGGGGCTACGAGCAGTACTTC
.	TRBJ1-6	TRBV30	.	CAWSAYPRGNNSPLHF	TGTGCCTGGAGTGCTTACCCGCGGGGTAATAATTCACCCCTCCACTTT
.	TRBJ1-2	TRBV5-6	.	CASSINRDYGYTF	TGTGCCAGCAGCATTAACAGGGACTATGGCTACACCTTC
.	TRBJ1-4	TRBV6-5	TRBD1	CASSSTWTGVEKLFF	TGTGCCAGCAGTTCCACTTGGACAGGGGTTGAAAAACTGTTTTTT
.	TRBJ1-6	TRBV11-2	.	CASKTDSYNSPLHF	TGTGCCAGTAAGACAGACTCCTATAATTCACCCCTCCACTTT
few	TRBJ2-2	TRBV6-5	TRBD2	CASSPGLANTGELFF	TGTGCCAGCAGTCCAGGACTAGCCAACACCGGGGAGCTGTTTTTT